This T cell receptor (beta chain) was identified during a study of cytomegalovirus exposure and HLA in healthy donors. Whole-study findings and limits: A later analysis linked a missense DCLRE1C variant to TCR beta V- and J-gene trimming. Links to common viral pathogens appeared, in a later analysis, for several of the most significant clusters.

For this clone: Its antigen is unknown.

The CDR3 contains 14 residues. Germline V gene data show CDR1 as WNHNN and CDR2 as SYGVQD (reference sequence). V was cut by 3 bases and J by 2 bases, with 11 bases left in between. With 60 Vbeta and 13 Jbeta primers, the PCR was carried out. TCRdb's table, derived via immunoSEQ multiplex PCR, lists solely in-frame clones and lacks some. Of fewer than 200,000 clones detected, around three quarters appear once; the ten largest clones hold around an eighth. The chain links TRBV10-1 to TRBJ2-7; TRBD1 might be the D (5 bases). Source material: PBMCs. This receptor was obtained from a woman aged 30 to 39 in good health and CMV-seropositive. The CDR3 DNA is TGCGCCAGCAGTGAAGGGGCCAGACCCTACGAGCAGTACTTC. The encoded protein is CASSEGARPYEQYF.